Below are 9 T cell receptor beta chains sequenced from a single sample in a study of blood T cell repertoires in COVID-19. Measured with immunoSEQ multiplex PCR; TCRdb has only the in-frame clones, and not every one. The repertoire holds 250,000 to 300,000 clones, with 88% as singletons. The material sequenced was peripheral blood. The receptors come from a woman aged 25 to 39 with acute or convalescent COVID-19.

The chain is built from TRBV19 and TRBJ1-2; D gene ambiguous. V dropped 6 bases and J dropped 7 bases, with 18 bases sitting between them. Germline V lookup: CDR1 LNHDA, CDR2 SQIVND (reference sequence). The CDR3 runs to 14 residues. CDR3 region: CASRGESPSAGYTF. Here the CDR3 DNA reads TGTGCCAGTAGAGGAGAAAGCCCGTCCGCTGGCTACACCTTC. Combining the CDR3 with reference TRBV19 and TRBJ1-2 gives the whole variable domain DGGITQSPKYLFRKEGQNVTLSCEQNLNHDAMYWYRQDPGQGLRLIYYSQIVNDFQKGDIAEGYSVSREKKESFPLTVTSAQKNPTAFYLCASRGESPSAGYTFGSGTRLTVV.

This rearrangement joins TRBV14 to TRBJ2-3; 9 nucleotides match TRBD1. This CDR3 is built from 18 residues. The junction had 11 bases not matched to a gene; V was cut back by 0 bases and J by 4 bases. CDR1 SGHDN and CDR2 FVKESK come from the germline V gene. The CDR3 DNA sequence: TGTGCCAGCAGCCAAGATCAGTTCAGGGGACAGGGCCCAGATACGCAGTATTTT. Its protein product is CASSQDQFRGQGPDTQYF.

The gene calls are TRBV7-9 and TRBJ1-1, with D possibly being TRBD1 (5 bases). There are 12 residues in the CDR3. V shed 3 bases and J shed 7 bases, with 9 bases lying between them. Germline lookup yields CDR1 SEHNR and CDR2 FQNEAQ (reference sequence). CDR3 coding DNA: TGTGCCAGCAGCTTCGTAGGGGATGAAGCTTTCTTT. This encodes CASSFVGDEAFF.

This sequence joins TRBV7-9 and TRBJ1-2, with unresolved D. Trimming shortened V by 4 bases and J by 4 bases, and 10 bases separated the two germline ends. CDR3 length: 13 amino acids. Germline values: CDR1 SEHNR, CDR2 FQNEAQ (reference sequence). Here the CDR3 reads CASSYPFGYGYTF. CDR3 bases: TGTGCCAGCAGCTACCCGTTCGGCTATGGCTACACCTTC.

The chain employs TRBV6-2 or TRBV6-3 and TRBJ2-3; 10 bases are shared with TRBD2. V lost 5 bases and J lost 7; bases outside the gene matches: 6. The length of the CDR3 is 14 residues. Germline values: CDR1 MNHEY, CDR2 SVGEGT. The DNA of the CDR3 is TGTGCCAGCAGTCAGGGACTAGCGATAAATACGCAGTATTTT. Its protein is CASSQGLAINTQYF.

The chain carries TRBV19 and TRBJ2-5, with 9 bases matching TRBD1. Losses at the gene ends were 9 bases for V and 4 bases for J; bases not matched to a gene: 9. The CDR3 sequence is 14 residues long. Germline V gene sequence: CDR1 LNHDA, CDR2 SQIVND (reference sequence). The CDR3 reads CASANRGRVETQYF. The CDR3 DNA is TGTGCCAGCGCTAACAGGGGGCGGGTAGAGACCCAGTACTTC.

Here the CDR3 reads CASSQRTSAQQFF. CDR3 in DNA: TGTGCCAGCAGCCAGAGAACTAGCGCCCAGCAGTTCTTC. The gene calls are TRBV4-2 and TRBJ2-1; 7 bases match TRBD2. The CDR3 runs 13 residues. J gave up 11 bases and V 3 bases, and 7 bases lay outside the gene matches. The V gene's germline CDR1 is LGHNA and CDR2 YNFKEQ.

This clone was detected once. J is TRBJ2-1 and V is TRBV6-5; no clear D gene. CDR1 and CDR2 from the germline V gene are MNHEY and SVGAGI. This CDR3 has 12 residues. With 0 bases removed from V and 6 bases from J, the gap between germline ends came to 3 bases. The CDR3 spells CASSYSANEQFF. CDR3 in DNA: TGTGCCAGCAGTTACTCGGCCAATGAGCAGTTCTTC.

The V and J genes are TRBV30 and TRBJ2-4; the match to TRBD1 covers 8 bases. The CDR3 is made up of 14 amino acids. The junction had 9 bases not matched to a gene; V was cut back by 5 bases and J by 6 bases. Looked up from germline, CDR1 is GTSNPN and CDR2 is SVGIG (reference sequence). CDR3 in DNA: TGTGCCTGGGCAGGGGGCTCAGTCCCAAACATTCAGTACTTC. Its protein product is CAWAGGSVPNIQYF.